The 5 T cell receptor beta chains in this list originate from one sample, sequenced in a study of blood T cell repertoires in COVID-19. Sequencing used immunoSEQ multiplex PCR; TCRdb keeps in-frame clones, though not all of them. The sample comprises 55,000 to 70,000 clones, about 91% of which are singletons, and around 7.8% rests with the top ten. The sample was peripheral blood. The receptors come from a man aged 35 to 55 with COVID-19, enrolled during active disease.

This clone was detected only once. The rearrangement uses TRBV24-1 and TRBJ1-2, with D perhaps TRBD1 (6 bases). The CDR3 loop spans 13 amino acids. The V end lost 4 bases, the J end lost 8 bases, and 13 bases lay between the germline ends. Germline CDR1 reads KGHDR; CDR2 reads SFDVKD. CDR3 protein: CATSETGDRGYTF. CDR3 bases: TGTGCCACCAGTGAAACCGGTGACAGGGGCTACACCTTC.

This clone has only a few counts. The chain recombines TRBV6-6 with TRBJ2-7; TRBD1 matches 11 bases. CDR3 length: 14 amino acids. The germline CDR1 and CDR2 sequences are MNHNY and SVGAGI (reference sequence). V shed 6 bases, J shed 6 bases, and the junction held 7 bases outside the gene matches. CDR3 region: CASRAGTGGAEQYF. CDR3 in DNA: TGTGCCAGCAGGGCCGGGACAGGGGGTGCCGAGCAGTACTTC.

This chain connects TRBV6-1 to TRBJ2-1, with TRBD2 identical over 7 bases. CDR1 and CDR2 from the germline V gene are MNHNS and SASEGT. CDR3 size: 15 residues. With V trimmed by 5 bases and J by 4 bases, 8 bases remained unmatched. This chain's CDR3 is CASSLSRGGYNEQFF. The CDR3 nucleotides are TGTGCCAGCAGTTTATCAAGGGGAGGGTACAATGAGCAGTTCTTC.

The chain combines TRBV19 with TRBJ1-5; unclear D gene. This CDR3 has 13 amino acids. CDR1 is LNHDA and CDR2 is SQIVND in the germline V gene (reference sequence). Trimming cost V 10 bases and J 2 bases, with 12 bases left between them. CDR3 coding DNA: TGTGCCAAGTGGAGTGGTGGCAATCAGCCCCAGCATTTT. Encoded protein: CAKWSGGNQPQHF.

The chain uses TRBV11-2 and TRBJ1-1, with D maybe TRBD1 (5 bases). CDR1 SGHAT and CDR2 FQNNGV come from the germline V gene. The CDR3 contains 14 residues. The V and J ends lost 0 bases and 1 base respectively, with 6 bases between them. CDR3 in DNA: TGTGCCAGCAGCTTAGATGGACAGAACACTGAAGCTTTCTTT. Translation: CASSLDGQNTEAFF.